One TCR beta chain is described in this entry. This clone's antigen is unknown. No base qualities exist here, and no much larger clone lies one base off it. As encoded in the germline V gene (reference sequence), CDR1 is SGHKS while CDR2 is YYEKEE. Trimming costs V 3 bases and J 2 bases, and their ends lie 11 bases apart. The CDR3 starts with the cysteine, ends with the phenylalanine, and has 15 residues. Only the CDR3 DNA stays, 45 bases, in frame from base 1. The data stem from a study of a mutant IDH1 vaccine in newly diagnosed glioma (dated by TCRdb to the early 2020s). Turning to the overall study: Vaccination was initiated 4-6 weeks after radiotherapy alone, or concurrently with temozolomide cycles in the chemotherapy-containing groups. Of the 32 treated patients, approximately 60% were male and about 40% were female, and the mean age was approximately 37 years. Before enrollment, most patients had been given radiochemotherapy with temozolomide as standard therapy, while the rest had received either radiotherapy alone or temozolomide alone. The week-35 safety follow-up was designated visit V12, and the week-47 end of study was designated visit V13. Peripheral blood was collected at six visits: V03 (baseline), V05, V07, V10, V12 and V13. Longitudinal TCRB deep sequencing was done for fewer than 30 treated patients, wherever samples were available for exploratory analyses.

Receptor amplification or capture employed the immunoSEQ multiplex PCR assay. The hsTCRB Kit was used according to the manufacturer's protocol to amplify rearranged TCR beta chain sequences. Sequencing of TCRB libraries was carried out on an Illumina MiSeq. Regarding the original processing steps: Demultiplexing, trimming and gene mapping were performed with the kit vendor's proprietary platform. As stored in TCRdb, this immuneACCESS dataset retains in-frame rearrangements with V and J assigned. A fraction of the clones does not appear; measured against another copy, unresolved V genes explain less than half of the discrepancy, and the remainder lacks a known reason. The V and J calls and clone size are taken from that table; D and trimming were inferred from the DNA. A total of about 27,000 clones appear in this sample, less than 90% of them only once. Around 31% of the sample is taken by the ten largest.

Study-level results and caveats: Immune responses induced by the vaccine were seen in about 93% of patients across multiple MHC alleles. The authors noted that analyses of patient blood samples could not be reproduced because of sample limitations. PBMC samples for TCRB deep sequencing were selected based on availability. No apparent relationship was observed between pseudoprogression and alterations in the top peripheral T cell clonotypes detected by TCRB sequencing.

The time point tag for this specimen amounts to: week 35, safety follow-up. Each vaccine dose, consisting of 300 ug of a 20-mer mutant IDH1 peptide in Montanide, was administered subcutaneously with topical imiquimod. Patients were given eight vaccinations, in weeks 1, 3, 5, 7, 11, 15, 19 and 23, which matched visits V03 through V10. All donors had newly diagnosed IDH1-mutant astrocytomas of WHO grade 3 or 4 that showed loss of nuclear ATRX. The samples were drawn from NOA16, a multicentre, single-arm, open-label phase I trial in Germany that tested a mutant IDH1 peptide vaccine in humans for the first time. The DNeasy Blood and Tissue Kit was used to extract genomic DNA from EDTA blood for TCRB sequencing.

This specimen consisted of PBMCs, obtained from a glioma patient whose treatment included an IDH1 peptide vaccine. This TCR was sampled from a man in his thirties or forties with glioma. The V gene is TRBV5-5 and the J gene is TRBJ1-4; confidence is insufficient to name the D gene. This receptor has the CDR3 CASSSWAATNEKLFF. The DNA reads as follows: TGTGCCAGCAGCTCCTGGGCGGCGACTAATGAAAAACTGTTTTTT.